This TCR beta chain was recovered during a study of follicular helper T cells after annual influenza vaccination. About the research overall: Sampling occurred days 0, 7 and 28 after each influenza vaccination.

For this clone: Its antigen is not known.

Time point specified: 2015-2016 season, 7 days after influenza vaccination. Each time point used about 35 to 100 mL of blood. TCRdb keeps only in-frame clones here, not all; method: immunoSEQ multiplex PCR. The sample yields approximately 1,300 clones, roughly 77% seen once. Findings and limits, study-wide: Just roughly 10-21% of cells analyzed had recovered productive TCRB sequences.

The sample here was CXCR5+ CD38+ circulating T follicular helper cells from blood, taken 7 days after influenza vaccination. The sample's subset: circulating Tfh, non-naive CD4+CXCR5+PD-1+ (ICOS+CD38+ or ICOS-CD38-). This clonotype originated in an adult who received the influenza vaccine.

CDR3 protein: CASSLTKNRGGGYTF. DNA for the CDR3: TGTGCCAGCAGTTTAACCAAAAACAGGGGAGGCGGCTACACCTTC. The gene calls are TRBV28 and TRBJ1-2; TRBD1 matches 7 bases. The length of the CDR3 is 15 residues. Germline V gene lookup returns CDR1 MDHEN and CDR2 SYDVKM. Losses at the gene ends were 2 bases for V and 8 bases for J; bases not matched to a gene: 11.